This T cell receptor (beta chain) was recovered during a study of post-analysis software for immune sequencing data (dated by TCRdb to between 2014 and 2016). In terms of the full investigation: Recorded disease courses included relapsing-remitting, secondary progressive and progressive-relapsing multiple sclerosis, with some patients lacking subtype annotation. The multiple sclerosis patient repertoires were compared with roughly twelve previously published healthy control repertoires from donors aged about 6 to 26 years. A subset of samples was prepared in parallel using single-end sample barcoding, then pooled and co-amplified after Illumina adapter ligation. Paper-wide results and their limitations: Multiple sclerosis patients had significantly lower normalized Chao1 diversity than controls, a result that suggests substantial peripheral T-cell clonal expansion. The multiple sclerosis patient group was slightly younger than the control group. Strong co-clustering of samples prepared in the same batch was shown by direct clustering with F measure, prompting a batch-effect correction. Roughly 5 TRBV segments, including TRBV5-6, TRBV5-1 and TRBV20-1, were significantly more frequent in patients than controls.

In the case of this clonotype: No cognate antigen has been identified for it. Base qualities are missing; no much larger clone stands one base away.

To demonstrate the VDJtools post-analysis software, TCR beta repertoires were profiled from the peripheral blood of more than ten young patients with multiple sclerosis. The patients with multiple sclerosis were children and adolescents between about 6 and 16 years of age. The library was generated by PCR. Sequencing was performed on an Illumina HiSeq 2500. To reduce PCR and sequencing biases, unique molecular identifiers were incorporated into the TCR beta cDNA libraries. About 500,000 cDNA molecules were obtained for every 1 to 10 million input T cells, so each molecule roughly corresponded to one T cell. The same protocol used for the earlier healthy control dataset was applied to prepare and sequence the patient libraries. Within a given batch, samples were prepared together, multiplexed and sequenced on the same HiSeq lane. For the original study's pipeline: Raw barcoded reads were processed with MIGEC, and single-read molecular identifier groups were discarded before consensus assembly and CDR3 extraction. VDJtools was used for post-analysis of the clonotype tables, with diversity normalized by down-sampling every dataset to the smallest sample size. Repertoire overlap clustering matched CDR3 amino acid but not nucleotide sequences to correct batch-related cross-sample contamination. TCRdb itself trimmed the public reads at Q25 with fastp, ran MiXCR and retained productive beta chains. Here each entry gathers all rows of one CDR3 protein and keeps the most common genes and DNA. The V and J calls follow TCRdb's processing rather than the paper's. Here the sample has about 770,000 distinct CDR3 sequences; 40% to 55% occur a single time. The ten largest account for 4.9% of the sample.

The CDR3 numbers 14 residues from cysteine through phenylalanine. Just CDR3 DNA is preserved here, 42 bases in frame from base 1. Sequenced material: blood. This TCR came from a girl aged 10 to 17 with multiple sclerosis. The chain is assembled from TRBV12-3 or TRBV12-4 and TRBJ2-5; the D gene is perhaps TRBD2, on 5 matching bases. The J call may be in error: the DNA end matches TRBJ2-7 better. CDR3 sequence: CASSPWRPSNEQYF. The nucleotide sequence is TGTGCCAGCAGCCCCTGGAGGCCGAGCAACGAGCAGTACTTC.